The clone carrying this T cell receptor (beta chain) was recorded many times. This CDR3 contains 16 residues. The ends were cut back, 1 base at V and 6 bases at J, with 15 bases in the middle. Germline CDR1 LGHNA, CDR2 YSLEER. The sample is drawn from a study of CD8+CD57+ T cells in acquired aplastic anemia. Overall study context: Mean yield of DNA from sorted CD4+ and CD8+ cells was 2.5 to 4 ug.

Genomic DNA provided the template from which TCR beta VDJ and CDR3 profiles were obtained. TCRdb ran MiXCR on the reads and lists one entry per CDR3 protein. The table has some 280,000 distinct CDR3 sequences, around three fifths seen once. The specimen was sorted CD4+, CD8+, or CD8+CD57+ T cells (not recorded which) from PBMCs. This clonotype was obtained from a human donor with severe aplastic anemia or a healthy control (not recorded which). The chain combines TRBV4-3 with TRBJ2-2; the D gene is possibly TRBD2 (6 bases). The CDR3 DNA reads TGCGCCAGCAGCCAAGTCAGGACAACGGGGGCCGGGGAGCTGTTTTTT. Translating it yields CASSQVRTTGAGELFF.